These T cell receptor beta chains were read from a single sample in a study of blood T cell repertoires in COVID-19. Method: immunoSEQ multiplex PCR; TCRdb's copy keeps in-frame clones and lacks some. The data contain more than 350,000 clones, approximately 90% of them singletons. Specimen: PBMCs or T cells enriched from blood (not recorded which). The receptors here all came from a woman under 30 who had been exposed to COVID-19. The conserved cysteine and the conserved F or W are not part of the CDR3 here.

TRBV23-1 13 ASSQPGVAEETQY
TRBV11-2 13 ASSLAGGPNYGYT
TRBV7-6 13 ASSFGGQPSAEAF
TRBV28 13 ASSSFNRGQYGYT
TRBV6-2/TRBV6-3 9 ASSYSTAQY
TRBV28 12 ASSSLVSIEGYT
TRBV5-1 13 ASRKSGTAQETQY
TRBV29-1 11 SVVDRGKGGYT
TRBV19 11 ASSVDNPETQY
TRBV27 18 ASSFTVPGLAGGKPYEQY
TRBV3-1/TRBV3-2 13 ASSQEWTSSYEQY
TRBV18 12 ASSPGQGGQPQH
TRBV5-1 14 ASSSRLAGDIYEQY
TRBV21-1 18 ASSYPIHGQGGGSNSPLH
TRBV18 12 ASRLQGATDTQY
TRBV7-6 14 ASSQTGGYYNEKLF
TRBV5-1 13 ASSTEAAQAGELF
TRBV6-5 12 ASSAGTVAYEQY
TRBV2 16 ASAKNDRGNSSDYEQY
TRBV9 13 ASSVDVGGAHEQY
TRBV6-5 13 ASSFPGQGADTQY
TRBV28 13 ASSFLLRGANEQF
TRBV6-1 14 ASSEDRAGGPNEQF
TRBV2 11 ASTVALENTIY
TRBV7-9 12 ASSPWGHFDEQY
TRBV19 13 ASSMSGPRTDTQY
TRBV4-2 17 ASSQGTGGYPYSNQPQH
TRBV4-1 13 ASSPLAGGYNEQF
TRBV5-1 13 ASSLVPGQDHEQY
TRBV11-2 14 ASSLWGGAYTGELF
TRBV19 13 ATHGGLELNYGYT
TRBV5-4 15 ASSPTLPGSGNSPLH
TRBV27 14 ASSLWGRSNTGELF
TRBV27 12 ASSFPQGNSPLH
TRBV19 11 ASSTIQGSGYT
TRBV5-1 11 ASSGRGDETQY
TRBV18 12 ASSRGQGGQPQH
TRBV7-9 12 ASSLGSGGQPQH
TRBV6-5 13 ASTQGGDRGEKLF
TRBV19 12 ATYRGAENTEAF
TRBV9 12 ASSADHRVGEQF
TRBV9 13 ASSPGTGRGNTIY
TRBV7-2 13 ASSLRQGSGNTIY
TRBV19 12 ASKGAGGIETQY
TRBV4-3 14 ASSQDHRQGRETQY
TRBV6-5 12 ASSYEREGYEQY
TRBV15 12 ATSRKEPGRSQH
TRBV2 13 ASRTQQAMNTEAF
TRBV6-6 13 ASSYTYGGYNEQF
TRBV25-1 13 ASSESGTGGGEQY
TRBV5-6 15 ASSLFRRGALRDTQY